This TCR beta chain comes out of a study of somatic mutations in cytotoxic T cells in rheumatoid arthritis. Study-wide context: Including V beta1+ cells that were sequenced for TCRB, some T-cell populations stained with V beta antibodies were flow-sorted at nearly 100% purity. General observations from the study: Per patient, the largest CD8+ clone was found to exceed 20% of CD8+ cells in 8 of 65 cases.

Under the authors' procedure: Published virus-specific TCRB sequences found rare matches among patient CD8+ clones larger than 1%. Method: immunoSEQ multiplex PCR; TCRdb's copy keeps in-frame clones and lacks some. V, J and clone size are taken as reported in that table, and D and trimming were inferred from the DNA itself. The sample contains 15,000 to 20,000 clones, more than 70% of which appear only once. Notes on this clone: What it binds is not known.

In germline, CDR1 is SGHDN, CDR2 FVKESK. V shed 0 bases, J shed 0 bases, and the junction held 7 bases outside the gene matches. The CDR3 totals 19 residues. Sample: CD8+ T cells sorted from blood. The TCR comes from an adult with rheumatoid arthritis. The chain uses TRBV14 and TRBJ2-1; 11 bases fit TRBD2. The CDR3 reads CASSQDITSGGRSYNEQFF. CDR3 sequence (DNA): TGTGCCAGCAGCCAAGATATTACTAGCGGGGGCCGCTCCTACAATGAGCAGTTCTTC.